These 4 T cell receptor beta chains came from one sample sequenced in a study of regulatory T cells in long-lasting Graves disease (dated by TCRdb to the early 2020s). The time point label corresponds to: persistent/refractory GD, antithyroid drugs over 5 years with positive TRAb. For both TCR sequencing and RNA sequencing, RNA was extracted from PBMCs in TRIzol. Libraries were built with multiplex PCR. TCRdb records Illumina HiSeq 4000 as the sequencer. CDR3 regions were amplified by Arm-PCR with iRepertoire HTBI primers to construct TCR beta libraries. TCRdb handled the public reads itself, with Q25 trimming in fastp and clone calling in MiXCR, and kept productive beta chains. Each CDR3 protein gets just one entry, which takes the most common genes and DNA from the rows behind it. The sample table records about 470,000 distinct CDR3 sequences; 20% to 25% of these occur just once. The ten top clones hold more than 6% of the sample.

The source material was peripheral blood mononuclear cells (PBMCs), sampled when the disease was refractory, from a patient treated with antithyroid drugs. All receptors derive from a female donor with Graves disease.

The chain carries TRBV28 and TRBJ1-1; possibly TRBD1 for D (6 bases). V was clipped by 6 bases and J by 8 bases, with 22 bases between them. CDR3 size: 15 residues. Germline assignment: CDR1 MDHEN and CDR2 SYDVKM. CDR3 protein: CASSPPGRGVLEAFF. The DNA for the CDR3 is TGTGCCAGCAGCCCCCCCGGGAGGGGGGTCTTGGAAGCTTTCTTT.

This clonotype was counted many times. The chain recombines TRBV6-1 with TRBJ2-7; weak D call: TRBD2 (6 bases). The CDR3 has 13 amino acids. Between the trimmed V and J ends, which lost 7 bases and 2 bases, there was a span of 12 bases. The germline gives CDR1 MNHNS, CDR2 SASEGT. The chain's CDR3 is CASISGDPYEQYF. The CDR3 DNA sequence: TGTGCCAGCATATCGGGGGATCCCTACGAGCAGTACTTC.

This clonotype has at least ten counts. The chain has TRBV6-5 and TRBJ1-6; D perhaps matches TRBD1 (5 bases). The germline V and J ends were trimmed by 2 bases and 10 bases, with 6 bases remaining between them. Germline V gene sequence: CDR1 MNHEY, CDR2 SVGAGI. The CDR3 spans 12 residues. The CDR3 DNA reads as TGTGCCAGCAGTTACGGGGGATCACCCCTCCACTTT. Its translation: CASSYGGSPLHF.

The CDR3, as DNA: TGTGCCAGTAGAGAGTTACCGAGCTCCTACAATGAGCAGTTCTTC. Its protein product is CASRELPSSYNEQFF. V usage is TRBV27 and J usage is TRBJ2-1, with D unresolved. In germline, CDR1 is MNHEY, CDR2 SMNVEV (reference sequence). The CDR3 sequence is 15 residues long. Trimming shortened V by 9 bases and J by 0 bases, and 15 bases separated the two germline ends.